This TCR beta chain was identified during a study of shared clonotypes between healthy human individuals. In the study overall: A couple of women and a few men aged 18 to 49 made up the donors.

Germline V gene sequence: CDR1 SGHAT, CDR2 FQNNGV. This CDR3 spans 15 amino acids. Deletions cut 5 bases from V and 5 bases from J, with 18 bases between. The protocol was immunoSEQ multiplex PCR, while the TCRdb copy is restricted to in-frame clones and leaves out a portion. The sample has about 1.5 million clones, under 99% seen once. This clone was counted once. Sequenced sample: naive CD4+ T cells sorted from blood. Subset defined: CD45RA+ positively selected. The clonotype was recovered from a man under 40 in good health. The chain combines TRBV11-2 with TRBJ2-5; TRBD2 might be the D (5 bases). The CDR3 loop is CASSRPRDPTETQYF. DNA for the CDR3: TGTGCCAGCAGCCGACCCCGGGATCCAACGGAGACCCAGTACTTC.